Sequencing of this T cell receptor beta chain was carried out in a study of cytomegalovirus exposure and HLA in healthy donors. Study-level background: An analysis done earlier identified almost 120 million unique TCR beta sequences from about 179 million T cells. Broader study findings: In vitro assays verified that a few CMV-associated chains recognized CMV antigens specifically. In a later analysis, a missense DCLRE1C variant was linked to TCR beta V- and J-gene trimming.

Regarding donors, all were healthy bone marrow donors. It was with 60 Vbeta and 13 Jbeta primers that the PCR ran. Only in-frame clones appear in the TCRdb table, and some are missing; sequencing was by immunoSEQ multiplex PCR. Of 90,000 to 150,000 clones in the sample, around two thirds were seen once. On this clone: What it binds is not known.

CDR1 SGHTA and CDR2 FQGTGA come from the germline V gene. Trimming removed 2 bases at V and 6 bases at J, with 14 bases between. The CDR3 is 14 residues long. The chain employs TRBV7-3 and TRBJ2-7, with a tentative D call TRBD2 (6 bases). The receptor was derived from a human donor in good health. Material for sequencing was PBMCs. The chain's CDR3 is CASSLWPGRGEQYF. For the CDR3, the DNA is TGTGCCAGCAGCTTATGGCCGGGGCGGGGCGAGCAGTACTTC. Filled out from reference TRBV7-3 and TRBJ2-7, the complete variable domain reads GAGVSQTPSNKVTEKGKYVELRCDPISGHTALYWYRQSLGQGPEFLIYFQGTGAADDSGLPNDRFFAVRPEGSVSTLKIQRTERGDSAVYLCASSLWPGRGEQYFGPGTRLTVT.